The T cell receptor beta chain under discussion was sequenced for a study of cytomegalovirus exposure and HLA in healthy donors. Study results and limitations: Clonal expansion was found to be greater in HLA-associated TCR beta chains than in equally common others in a later analysis.

Of note for this clone: Its cognate antigen is unknown. The junction differs from germline at one of its ends, possibly a read error.

In nominal health when sampled, donors likely had unrecorded immune exposures nonetheless. Vbeta (60) and Jbeta (13) primers were used in the PCR. Generated by immunoSEQ multiplex PCR, the TCRdb table keeps only in-frame clones and is missing some. The table lists 65,000 to 95,000 clones. Germline CDR1 and CDR2: SSHAT and FNYEAQ (reference sequence). The CDR3 has 16 residues. This receptor was taken from a woman aged 60-75 years in good health and CMV-seronegative. The V gene is TRBV7-7, the J gene TRBJ1-1; TRBD1 aligns across 7 bases. Material for sequencing was PBMCs. Here the CDR3 DNA reads TGTGCTAGCACCCCAGTCTCGGGACAGTTTAACACTGAAGCTTTCTTT. Translation: CASTPVSGQFNTEAFF.